Given below is one T cell receptor beta chain in context. A read error may be the cause here, since a much bigger clone is one base away. This sample was included in a study of T-cell reconstitution after alpha-beta-depleted transplantation in children. Library preparation (for TCRbeta) was performed with unique molecular identifiers. TCRdb re-analysed the PCR reads in MiXCR, keeping a single row per CDR3 protein. Found here are fewer than 120,000 distinct CDR3 sequences, about 9.3% of them singletons; the top ten hold over 8%. The source material was PBMCs from the stem cell graft donor, sampled from the stem cell graft. The TCR was taken from a human donor who donated a stem cell graft to a child with acute lymphoblastic leukemia.

The DNA of the CDR3 is TGTGCCAGCAGTTACGCGGGACAGGGCGTCCACGAGCAGTACTTC. It codes for CASSYAGQGVHEQYF. The gene calls are TRBV6-5 and TRBJ2-7; TRBD1 matches at 9 bases. There are 15 residues in the CDR3. The J segment lost 5 bases and the V segment lost 2 bases, leaving 7 bases of the junction unmatched. CDR1 is MNHEY, CDR2 SVGAGI, per germline.